The rows below give T cell receptor beta chains drawn from one sample of a study of T cell changes during pregnancy in multiple sclerosis. The protocol was immunoSEQ multiplex PCR, while the TCRdb copy is restricted to in-frame clones and leaves out a portion. The profile shows tens of thousands of clones, over 85% of them singletons. The sample consisted of peripheral blood, taken after pregnancy. Receptors were obtained from a female donor in good health, enrolled as a control in a pregnancy study. CDR3s include the opening cysteine and the closing phenylalanine or tryptophan. D genes are given only for firm matches. A clone size is listed for some rows: how often the clone was seen (once, few, many), or a class if it is expanded.

-,TRBJ2-4,TRBV7-9,-,TGTGCCAGCAGCTTAGATTTCGGGGGGCGGAAAGCCAAAAACATTCAGTACTTC,CASSLDFGGRKAKNIQYF
-,TRBJ1-1,TRBV16,few,TGTGCCAGCAGCCAATCGGGCAGGGGAGTCGCTTTCTTT,CASSQSGRGVAFF
TRBD2,TRBJ2-3,TRBV7-9,-,TGTGCCAGCAGCCGCCCTCCCTTGTGGGGACTAGCGGTCAAAGATACGCAGTATTTT,CASSRPPLWGLAVKDTQYF
-,TRBJ2-4,TRBV4-3,-,TGCGCCAGCAGCCAAGATCAGGTTAGGGGGTTTGGCATTCAGTACTTC,CASSQDQVRGFGIQYF
-,TRBJ1-2,TRBV18,-,TGTGCCAGCGCTCCTCCGGGAGATGGCTACACCTTC,CASAPPGDGYTF
TRBD1,TRBJ1-4,TRBV11-2,-,TGTGCCAGCAGCCCGAGACAGGGGGCTGGAGAAAAACTGTTTTTT,CASSPRQGAGEKLFF
TRBD1,TRBJ1-1,TRBV10-2,-,TGCGCCAGCAGTGGGAACGCGGGACAGGTCCCACTAGCGAGCACTGAAGCTTTCTTT,CASSGNAGQVPLASTEAFF
-,TRBJ2-1,TRBV9,-,TGTGCCAGCAGCGTAACAGATTACAATGAGCAGTTCTTC,CASSVTDYNEQFF
-,TRBJ1-5,TRBV18,-,TGTGCCAGCTCACCACCAAGCAGGGCGAGCAATCAGCCCCAGCATTTT,CASSPPSRASNQPQHF
TRBD2,TRBJ2-7,TRBV5-1,-,TGCGCCAGCAGCTTGGGGCCTAGCGGGAGGGGAAACTACGAGCAGTACTTC,CASSLGPSGRGNYEQYF
TRBD2,TRBJ2-2,TRBV7-2,-,TGTGCCAGCACCAAACCCCCCGGGGGGGCCGACGGGGAGCTGTTTTTT,CASTKPPGGADGELFF
TRBD1,TRBJ2-7,TRBV19,-,TGTGCCAGTAGTCTAGCTACTGGGACAGTGAGATACGAGCAGTACTTC,CASSLATGTVRYEQYF